The 12 T cell receptor beta chains reported below all come from one sample, sequenced in a study of blood T cell repertoires in COVID-19. Using immunoSEQ multiplex PCR, the repertoire was profiled, and TCRdb retains in-frame clones only, with some absent. Here the sample spans around 65,000 clones, about three quarters being singletons. The sequenced material came from peripheral blood. The source is a man older than 75 with acute or convalescent COVID-19.

V is TRBV4-3 and J is TRBJ1-3; TRBD1 might be the D (6 bases). Trimming stripped 4 bases from V and 4 bases from J, with 14 bases between. The CDR3 spans 15 residues. Per germline, CDR1 LGHNA and CDR2 YSLEER. The CDR3 DNA follows: TGCGCCAGCAGCCCGACAGGTTCTACAGGAAACACCATATATTTT. Translating it yields CASSPTGSTGNTIYF.

The V gene is TRBV11-3, the J gene TRBJ2-3; D might be TRBD1 (7 bases). The CDR3 is made up of 13 amino acids. Trimming removed 4 bases at V and 8 bases at J, with 13 bases between. Germline V gene data show CDR1 as SGHNT and CDR2 as YENEEA. The DNA for the CDR3 is TGTGCCAGCAGCTCAAGGGGGGACAGTACGCAGTATTTT. Its protein product is CASSSRGDSTQYF. Filled out from reference TRBV11-3 and TRBJ2-3, the complete variable domain reads EAGVVQSPRYKIIEKKQPVAFWCNPISGHNTLYWYLQNLGQGPELLIRYENEEAVDDSQLPKDRFSAERLKGVDSTLKIQPAELGDSAVYLCASSSRGDSTQYFGPGTRLTVL.

The chain is built from TRBV10-3 and TRBJ2-2, with 9 bases matching TRBD2. The trim removed 5 bases at V and 6 bases at J, leaving 7 bases unmatched. Germline CDR1 and CDR2: ENHRY and SYGVKD. The CDR3 is made up of 15 amino acids. CDR3 in DNA: TGTGCCATCAGTTCCGGGACTAGCCCTCCCGGGGAGCTGTTTTTT. This sequence encodes CAISSGTSPPGELFF.

The chain is built from TRBV5-1 and TRBJ2-4; 9 bases line up with TRBD1. The CDR3 spans 17 residues. V shed 0 bases and J 3 bases; nucleotides not matched to a gene: 7. Per the germline V gene, CDR1 is SGHRS and CDR2 is YFSETQ. DNA for the CDR3: TGCGCCAGCAGCTTGGGACAGGGGGATTATGGCAAAAACATTCAGTACTTC. This codes for CASSLGQGDYGKNIQYF. Complete variable domain (other parts from reference TRBV5-1 and TRBJ2-4): KAGVTQTPRYLIKTRGQQVTLSCSPISGHRSVSWYQQTPGQGLQFLFEYFSETQRNKGNFPGRFSGRQFSNSRSEMNVSTLELGDSALYLCASSLGQGDYGKNIQYFGAGTRLSVL.

As for this clone: An end of the junction differs from the germline gene, which may be a read error. The chain carries TRBV29-1 and TRBJ2-1; the match to TRBD1 covers 11 bases. CDR1 is SQVTM, CDR2 ANQGSEA, per germline. This CDR3 has 13 residues. CDR3 protein: CSAGQGAFNGQFF. In DNA, the CDR3 is TGCAGCGCCGGACAGGGGGCGTTCAATGGGCAGTTCTTC.

This clone has only one observation. The chain links TRBV7-2 to TRBJ2-5; perhaps TRBD1 as D (5 bases). V lost 5 bases and J 5 bases, leaving 21 bases between the germline ends. This CDR3 comprises 16 residues. Germline CDR1 and CDR2: SGHTA and FQGNSA. The CDR3 sequence: CASSLYRAGPLETQYF. The CDR3 DNA follows: TGTGCCAGCAGCCTCTACCGGGCAGGGCCGTTGGAGACCCAGTACTTC. Variable domain in full (rest from reference TRBV7-2 and TRBJ2-5): GAGVSQSPSNKVTEKGKDVELRCDPISGHTALYWYRQSLGQGLEFLIYFQGNSAPDKSGLPSDRFSAERTGGSVSTLTIQRTQQEDSAVYLCASSLYRAGPLETQYFGPGTRLLVL.

This chain connects TRBV18 to TRBJ1-2; tentative D call: TRBD1 (6 bases). This CDR3 is 13 amino acids long. The germline V and J ends were trimmed by 4 bases and 5 bases, with 11 bases remaining between them. CDR1 KGHSH and CDR2 LQKENI come from the germline V gene. In DNA form, the CDR3 reads TGTGCCAGCTCACAGGGGGAACTATATGGCTACACCTTC. It encodes CASSQGELYGYTF.

J is TRBJ2-5 and V is TRBV27, with 8 bases lining up with TRBD2. Germline trimming cut 6 bases from V and 13 bases from J; bases unmatched to any gene: 10. This CDR3 region has 12 residues. The germline gives CDR1 MNHEY, CDR2 SMNVEV (reference sequence). CDR3 in amino acids: CASSRQSGGWYF. CDR3 DNA sequence: TGTGCCAGCAGCCGACAGAGCGGGGGCTGGTACTTC.

The rearrangement uses TRBV7-9 and TRBJ2-7; 10 bases line up with TRBD2. The germline CDR1 and CDR2 sequences are SEHNR and FQNEAQ (reference sequence). This CDR3 contains 14 residues. V lost 5 bases to trimming and J lost 6 bases; unmatched junction nucleotides: 7. The CDR3 DNA sequence: TGTGCCAGCAGCCCAGGGACTAGCGTCCGCGAGCAGTACTTC. Translation gives CASSPGTSVREQYF. Full variable domain (missing parts from reference TRBV7-9 and TRBJ2-7): DTGVSQNPRHKITKRGQNVTFRCDPISEHNRLYWYRQTLGQGPEFLTYFQNEAQLEKSRLLSDRFSAERPKGSFSTLEIQRTEQGDSAMYLCASSPGTSVREQYFGPGTRLTVT.

This chain joins TRBV7-8 and TRBJ2-2, with 12 bases matching TRBD2. CDR1 and CDR2 (germline): SGHVS, FQNEAQ. The CDR3 contains 17 residues. The V and J ends lost 1 base and 5 bases, in that order; junction bases with no gene match: 5. The chain's CDR3 is CASSLEASGGATGELFF. The CDR3 nucleotides are TGTGCCAGCAGCTTAGAGGCTAGCGGGGGGGCAACCGGGGAGCTGTTTTTT.

J is TRBJ1-4 and V is TRBV5-1; 7 bases are a match to TRBD1. V dropped 1 base and J dropped 7; count of bases not matched to a gene: 4. Germline V gene lookup returns CDR1 SGHRS and CDR2 YFSETQ. This CDR3 region has 14 residues. The CDR3 nucleotides are TGCGCCAGCAGCTTGAATGCAGGGGGTGAAAAACTGTTTTTT. Its protein product is CASSLNAGGEKLFF.

The table lists this clone with a count of one. The chain uses TRBV7-9 and TRBJ2-3, with TRBD1 matching 9 bases. Unmatched junction bases numbered 9, after V lost 11 bases and J lost 0 bases. Germline loops: CDR1 SEHNR, CDR2 FQNEAQ (reference sequence). CDR3 length: 15 amino acids. The CDR3 nucleotides are TGTGCCGGAGAAGAGGGGACAGGGAGCACAGATACGCAGTATTTT. Amino acids: CAGEEGTGSTDTQYF.